The 26 T cell receptor beta chains in this list originate from one sample, sequenced in a study of regulatory T cells in long-lasting Graves disease. As for time point: newly diagnosed GD, antithyroid drugs for less than 3 months. After RNA was extracted from PBMCs, the TCR library was made from it. TCR beta libraries were built with iRepertoire HTBI primers and Arm-PCR of CDR3 regions. TCRdb used MiXCR to reprocess the multiplex PCR reads, holding one entry per CDR3 protein. The sample lists around 250,000 distinct CDR3 sequences, 18% occurring once. These same data were also listed under a study on T cells in Graves' hyperthyroidism and ophthalmopathy.

The sequenced sample was peripheral blood mononuclear cells (PBMCs), obtained at new diagnosis, from a patient treated with antithyroid drugs. Source of these receptors: a woman in her twenties or thirties with Graves disease.

This clonotype was seen repeatedly, ten times or more. The rearrangement uses TRBV6-1 and TRBJ2-6; D not certain. Germline CDR1 MNHNS, CDR2 SASEGT. V gave up 6 bases and J gave up 2 bases, with 11 bases separating them. The CDR3 is 15 amino acids. CDR3 region: CASRPFQAGANVLTF. CDR3 DNA: TGTGCCAGCAGACCTTTTCAGGCTGGGGCCAACGTCCTGACTTTC.

This clonotype was detected a few times. The DNA of the CDR3 is TGTGCCATCAGTGAGTCAGCCAGCTCCTACAATGAGCAGTTCTTC. This translates into CAISESASSYNEQFF. The V and J genes are TRBV10-3 and TRBJ2-1; D is unresolved. The CDR3 totals 15 residues. Trimming left V 0 bases short and J 0 bases short, with 6 bases between. Germline CDR1 reads ENHRY; CDR2 reads SYGVKD.

This clonotype has ten or more counts. The rearrangement uses TRBV12-3 or TRBV12-4 and TRBJ2-1; maybe TRBD2 (6 bases). The CDR3 extends over 15 amino acids. V was clipped by 2 bases and J by 8 bases, with 16 bases between them. CDR3 sequence reads: CASSLSGTGDDEQFF. The DNA for the CDR3 is TGTGCCAGCAGTTTATCTGGGACGGGGGACGATGAGCAGTTCTTC.

On this clonotype itself: With a much larger clone just one base away, this may be a read error. This chain connects TRBV4-1 to TRBJ1-2; weak D call: TRBD1 (5 bases). The CDR3 has 18 amino acids. Germline CDR1 MGHRA, CDR2 YSYEKL. V was trimmed by 3 bases and J by 3 bases, leaving 23 bases between them. The CDR3 loop reads CASSQDQGVRDPYYGYTF. Here the CDR3 DNA reads TGCGCCAGCAGCCAGGACCAAGGAGTGAGGGACCCCTACTATGGCTACACCTTC.

Remarks on this clonotype: A much larger clonotype is one base distant, so this may be a read error. The chain joins TRBV9 to TRBJ1-4; the D gene is possibly TRBD1 (5 bases). Germline V gives CDR1 SGDLS, CDR2 YYNGEE. The CDR3 covers 14 residues. Between the trimmed V and J ends, which lost 2 bases and 8 bases, there was a span of 13 bases. For the CDR3, the DNA is TGTGCCAGCAGCGTCACAGGAATGGAGGAAAAACTGTTTTTT. It is translated as CASSVTGMEEKLFF.

There are many counts of this clonotype. The gene calls are TRBV7-9 and TRBJ2-1; D may be TRBD1 (6 bases). The CDR3 is 17 residues long. The germline gives CDR1 SEHNR, CDR2 FQNEAQ (reference sequence). Trimming pared 3 bases from V and 9 bases from J, leaving 24 bases between. The CDR3: CASSLDEGVRMGSEQFF. CDR3 sequence (DNA): TGTGCCAGCAGCTTGGACGAGGGGGTCCGTATGGGAAGTGAGCAGTTCTTC.

This clonotype was recorded many times. At one boundary the junction diverges from the germline segment, which might be a read error. The chain couples TRBV7-7 to TRBJ2-3; no clear D gene. The CDR3 covers 13 residues. CDR1 SSHAT and CDR2 FNYEAQ come from the germline V gene (reference sequence). The CDR3 nucleotides read TGTGCTAGCAGCTCCTCTAGTCGAGATACGCAGTATTTT. This codes for CASSSSSRDTQYF.

This clonotype was counted ten times or more. As DNA, the CDR3 is TGCGCCAGCAGCCAAACAGGGGGCAACAATCAGCCCCAGCATTTT. As protein: CASSQTGGNNQPQHF. This rearrangement joins TRBV4-1 to TRBJ1-5; TRBD1 aligns across 9 bases. The germline CDR1 and CDR2 sequences are MGHRA and YSYEKL. The V segment lost 2 bases and the J segment 3 bases; nucleotides outside the gene matches: 2. The CDR3 is made up of 15 amino acids.

This clonotype showed up many times. The J gene is TRBJ2-3, the V gene TRBV7-2, with D possibly TRBD2 on 7 matching bases. Trimming took 6 bases from V and 2 from J, leaving 21 bases between them. CDR3 length: 17 residues. CDR1 and CDR2 from the germline V gene are SGHTA and FQGNSA. CDR3: CASSPARGGGNTDTQYF. For the CDR3, the DNA is TGTGCCAGCAGTCCGGCCCGTGGGGGGGGCAACACAGATACGCAGTATTTT.

With respect to this clonotype: This may be a read error: a much more frequent sequence differs by one nucleotide. The J gene is TRBJ1-2, the V gene TRBV20-1, with unresolved D. The CDR3 is 10 amino acids. CDR1 and CDR2 (germline): DFQATT, SNEGSKA (reference sequence). This chain's CDR3 is CSARYHGCTF. The CDR3, as DNA: TGCAGTGCTAGATATCATGGCTGCACCTTC.

The chain joins TRBV10-3 to TRBJ1-3; D is unresolved. The CDR3 length is 13 residues. V lost 10 bases and J lost 7, with 17 bases in between. The germline V gene encodes CDR1 ENHRY and CDR2 SYGVKD. CDR3 protein: CATALGSRNTIYF. As DNA, the CDR3 is TGTGCCACTGCATTGGGATCCCGTAACACCATATATTTT.

This clonotype ranks as medium-sized. The junction differs from germline at one of its ends, possibly a read error. V gene TRBV5-1 combines with J gene TRBJ1-4, with D maybe TRBD1 (6 bases). The V gene's germline CDR1 is SGHRS and CDR2 YFSETQ. The CDR3 extends over 16 amino acids. CDR3 DNA sequence: TGTGCCAGCAGCTTCAGACGACAGGTCCGGGATGAAAAACTGTTTTTT. Translating it yields CASSFRRQVRDEKLFF.

The count of this clonotype is one. A much larger clone lies one base from this, so it may be a read error. The V gene is TRBV6-2 or TRBV6-3, the J gene TRBJ1-4; D not certain. V gave up 5 bases and J gave up 8 bases, with 12 bases separating them. The V gene's germline CDR1 is MNHEY and CDR2 SVGEGT. The CDR3 length is 13 residues. The CDR3 sequence is CASSRVFGEKLFF. In DNA form, the CDR3 reads TGTGCCAGCAGTCGGGTCTTCGGGGAAAAACTGTTTTTT.

The sample holds many counts of this clonotype. The genes are TRBV6-1 and TRBJ1-1; the D gene is possibly TRBD1 (6 bases). CDR3 size: 11 residues. V gave up 4 bases and J gave up 10 bases, with 10 bases separating them. Germline lookup yields CDR1 MNHNS and CDR2 SASEGT. CDR3 nucleotides: TGTGCCAGCAGTGGGTCCAGGGGAGCTTTCTTT. Translated, it gives CASSGSRGAFF.

For this clonotype: With only one base between it and a far larger clone, this is likely a read error. The CDR3 is CATSDRHQNTEAFF. Here the CDR3 DNA reads TGTGCCACCAGTGATCGACATCAGAACACTGAAGCTTTCTTT. This sequence joins TRBV24-1 and TRBJ1-1, with D unresolved. The germline V and J ends were trimmed by 3 bases and 1 base, with 8 bases remaining between them. The V gene's germline CDR1 is KGHDR and CDR2 SFDVKD. The CDR3 has 14 residues.

This clonotype has at least ten counts. The chain joins TRBV5-1 to TRBJ1-4; D perhaps matches TRBD1 (6 bases). CDR1 SGHRS and CDR2 YFSETQ come from the germline V gene. This CDR3 is 18 amino acids long. V shed 3 bases and J shed 7 bases, with 25 bases lying between them. The CDR3 region has the DNA TGCGCCAGCAGCTCCGGGACATCGTCGAAAGGGGCAACTGAAAAACTGTTTTTT. Its protein product is CASSSGTSSKGATEKLFF.

This clonotype was seen a handful of times. The rearrangement uses TRBV5-1 and TRBJ2-3, with 10 bases that match TRBD2. Trimming removed 0 bases from V and 5 bases from J; junction bases left unmatched: 9. Germline CDR1 is SGHRS and CDR2 is YFSETQ. The CDR3 runs to 17 residues. Here the CDR3 reads CASSLESGGVILDTQYF. CDR3 in DNA: TGCGCCAGCAGCTTGGAGAGCGGGGGGGTGATATTAGATACGCAGTATTTT. The full variable domain, its missing parts supplied by reference TRBV5-1 and TRBJ2-3, is KAGVTQTPRYLIKTRGQQVTLSCSPISGHRSVSWYQQTPGQGLQFLFEYFSETQRNKGNFPGRFSGRQFSNSRSEMNVSTLELGDSALYLCASSLESGGVILDTQYFGPGTRLTVL.

This clonotype came up a few times. With a much larger clone just one base away, this may be a read error. The rearrangement uses TRBV2 and TRBJ2-7; D is unclear. The CDR3 totals 10 residues. V was pared by 4 bases and J by 6 bases, with 4 bases between. CDR1 is SNHLY and CDR2 is FYNNEI in the germline V gene. CDR3 amino acids: CASSGREQYF. Here the CDR3 DNA reads TGTGCCAGCAGTGGGCGCGAGCAGTACTTC.

There are many counts of this clonotype. This chain connects TRBV5-1 to TRBJ1-2; 7 nucleotides agree with TRBD1. V dropped 0 bases and J dropped 3; count of bases not matched to a gene: 5. Germline loops: CDR1 SGHRS, CDR2 YFSETQ. CDR3 length: 15 residues. CDR3 sequence (DNA): TGCGCCAGCAGCTTGGACCAGGGGGTTGACTATGGCTACACCTTC. It yields the protein CASSLDQGVDYGYTF.

Ten or more counts support this clonotype. CDR3 DNA: TGTGCCAGCAGCTTAGGTCGGGGGGAGCTGTTTTTT. The encoded protein is CASSLGRGELFF. The chain links TRBV7-9 to TRBJ2-2, with D unresolved. The CDR3 totals 12 residues. Germline V lookup: CDR1 SEHNR, CDR2 FQNEAQ (reference sequence). Trimming cost V 1 base and J 8 bases, with 5 bases left between them.

This clonotype came up a few times. This rearrangement joins TRBV10-3 to TRBJ1-1; no clear D gene. The CDR3 sequence is 13 residues long. Trimming took off 0 bases at V and 2 bases at J, with 4 bases between the two ends. The germline V gene encodes CDR1 ENHRY and CDR2 SYGVKD. DNA for the CDR3: TGTGCCATCAGTGAGTCTTACAACACTGAAGCTTTCTTT. Its translation is CAISESYNTEAFF.

For this clonotype: A read error likely explains this, since a far larger clone differs by one base. The chain combines TRBV7-9 with TRBJ1-4; D perhaps matches TRBD1 (6 bases). Germline V gene sequence: CDR1 SEHNR, CDR2 FQNEAQ (reference sequence). This CDR3 has 15 amino acids. The CDR3 DNA follows: TGTGCCAGCAGCCCGCCAGGGGCAACTAGTGAAAAACTGTTTTTT. Translating gives CASSPPGATSEKLFF.

This clonotype came up many times. The chain has TRBV12-3 or TRBV12-4 and TRBJ1-3, with D unresolved. V gave up 7 bases and J gave up 2 bases, with 6 bases separating them. This CDR3 contains 12 residues. The CDR3 DNA reads TGTGCCAGCACCTCCCCTGGAAACACCATATATTTT. This gives the protein CASTSPGNTIYF.

About this clonotype: An end of the junction does not agree with germline; a read error may underlie this. The genes are TRBV12-3 or TRBV12-4 and TRBJ1-5; D might be TRBD1 (5 bases). The CDR3 is made up of 14 amino acids. The CDR3 reads CASSLGQFNQLQHF. The CDR3 bases are TGTGCCAGCAGTTTGGGGCAGTTTAATCAGCTCCAGCATTTT.

This clonotype was detected ten times or more. The chain uses TRBV12-3 or TRBV12-4 and TRBJ1-4, with D unclear. The CDR3 consists of 14 residues. The V end lost 8 bases, the J end lost 6 bases, and 16 bases lay between the germline ends. CDR3 sequence: CASSPTRSDEKLFF. The CDR3 DNA is TGTGCCAGCTCCCCCACCAGGTCGGATGAAAAACTGTTTTTT.

There are many counts of this clonotype. This chain joins TRBV10-3 and TRBJ1-2; 10 bases line up with TRBD1. This CDR3 has 18 amino acids. Trimming took 0 bases from V and 4 from J; bases not matched to a gene: 11. CDR1 and CDR2 (germline): ENHRY, SYGVKD. CDR3 region: CAISESSGQGLIGYGYTF. In DNA, the CDR3 is TGTGCCATCAGTGAGTCGTCGGGACAGGGGTTAATTGGCTATGGCTACACCTTC.